This entry lists 17 T cell receptor beta chains sequenced from one sample in a study of prognosis after radiotherapy for stage I lung cancer. It was by two-round multiplex PCR that TCR beta CDR3 was amplified from genomic DNA. The first round of PCR was done with primers that matched each TRBV and TRBJ gene. TCRdb called the multiplex PCR reads again in MiXCR, with one record for every CDR3 protein. The sample lists fewer than 35,000 distinct CDR3 sequences, around 48% occurring once. The specimen comprised PBMCs, sampled before or after stereotactic body radiation therapy (not recorded which). The receptors were sampled from a donor aged 50 or older with non-small cell lung cancer.

This clonotype was seen ten or more times. The chain combines TRBV7-9 with TRBJ2-1, with 11 bases that match TRBD2. The J segment lost 6 bases and the V segment lost 5 bases, leaving 9 bases of the junction unmatched. The CDR3 contains 16 residues. The germline gives CDR1 SEHNR, CDR2 FQNEAQ (reference sequence). This CDR3 is CASSANSGRATNEQFF. DNA for the CDR3: TGTGCCAGCAGCGCCAATAGCGGGAGGGCCACCAATGAGCAGTTCTTC.

In regard to this clonotype: A much larger clone sits a single nucleotide away, making a read error possible. The chain uses TRBV4-2 and TRBJ2-5; 9 bases line up with TRBD2. J lost 5 bases, V lost 6 bases, and 10 bases had no gene match. Looked up from germline, CDR1 is LGHNA and CDR2 is YNFKEQ. This CDR3 comprises 15 residues. CDR3 DNA: TGTGCCAGCAGGTTTCATTTAGCGGGAGTTGAGACCCAGTACTTC. Translated: CASRFHLAGVETQYF.

This clonotype has ten or more counts. CDR3 sequence reads: CASSAHQGGVEAFF. CDR3 coding DNA: TGTGCCAGCAGCGCTCACCAAGGGGGAGTAGAAGCTTTCTTT. V and J are TRBV9 and TRBJ1-1, with D possibly being TRBD1 (6 bases). The CDR3 extends over 14 amino acids. Looked up from germline, CDR1 is SGDLS and CDR2 is YYNGEE. V shed 3 bases and J shed 8 bases, with 17 bases lying between them.

By its share, this clonotype is medium-sized. The V gene is TRBV6-5, the J gene TRBJ2-3; 11 bases align to TRBD2. Losses at the gene ends were 2 bases for V and 7 bases for J; bases not matched to a gene: 5. This CDR3 comprises 15 residues. The germline CDR1 and CDR2 sequences are MNHEY and SVGAGI. The CDR3 bases are TGTGCCAGCAGTTACGACGCTAGCGGGAGGAATACGCAGTATTTT. As protein: CASSYDASGRNTQYF.

This clonotype was seen many times. This chain uses TRBV7-8 with TRBJ2-7; D uncertain. V gave up 5 bases and J gave up 6 bases, with 8 bases separating them. The germline CDR1 and CDR2 sequences are SGHVS and FQNEAQ. The CDR3 is 11 amino acids. The CDR3 is CASSPVIEQYF. In nucleotides, the CDR3 is TGTGCCAGCAGCCCAGTAATCGAGCAGTACTTC. Together with reference TRBV7-8 and TRBJ2-7, the CDR3 gives the full variable domain: GAGVSQSPRYKVAKRGQDVALRCDPISGHVSLFWYQQALGQGPEFLTYFQNEAQLDKSGLPSDRFFAERPEGSVSTLKIQRTQQEDSAVYLCASSPVIEQYFGPGTRLTVT.

At least ten counts were recorded for this clonotype. The chain uses TRBV27 and TRBJ2-5; TRBD2 is a possible D gene (5 bases). This CDR3 comprises 14 residues. Germline V gene sequence: CDR1 MNHEY, CDR2 SMNVEV (reference sequence). V was clipped by 6 bases and J by 7 bases, with 18 bases between them. CDR3: CASRGRARGGTQYF. As DNA, the CDR3 is TGTGCCAGCAGGGGCCGGGCTCGGGGTGGGACCCAGTACTTC.

The CDR3 is CASSLSPGINTEAFF. DNA of the CDR3: TGTGCCAGCAGCTTATCCCCGGGGATTAACACTGAAGCTTTCTTT. V and J are TRBV11-1 and TRBJ1-1, with D unresolved. Per the germline V gene, CDR1 is SGHAT and CDR2 is FQDESV (reference sequence). This CDR3 has 15 residues. Trimming left V 2 bases short and J 2 bases short, with 12 bases between.

The V call is TRBV20-1, the J call TRBJ2-7; TRBD1 might be the D (6 bases). Germline values: CDR1 DFQATT, CDR2 SNEGSKA (reference sequence). The V gene lost 7 bases and the J gene lost 5 bases, with 21 bases spanning the gap. The CDR3 sequence is 14 residues long. CDR3: CSDEGRGFVHEQYF. The DNA for the CDR3 is TGCAGTGACGAGGGTAGGGGGTTTGTCCACGAGCAGTACTTC.

This clonotype occurred many times. V is TRBV14 and J is TRBJ2-1; D might be TRBD2 (7 bases). Trimming left V 8 bases short and J 10 bases short, with 24 bases between. The CDR3 is 15 amino acids. The V gene's germline CDR1 is SGHDN and CDR2 FVKESK. Written as DNA, the CDR3 is TGTGCCAGCTTCCTGGGAGGGGGGGATTTACGGGAGCAGTTCTTC. This encodes CASFLGGGDLREQFF. Combining the CDR3 with reference TRBV14 and TRBJ2-1 gives the whole variable domain EAGVTQFPSHSVIEKGQTVTLRCDPISGHDNLYWYRRVMGKEIKFLLHFVKESKQDESGMPNNRFLAERTGGTYSTLKVQPAELEDSGVYFCASFLGGGDLREQFFGPGTRLTVL.

The chain has TRBV12-3 or TRBV12-4 and TRBJ2-4, with D possibly being TRBD1 or TRBD2 (5 bases each). The CDR3 runs to 17 residues. With 2 bases removed from V and 7 bases from J, the gap between germline ends came to 21 bases. The CDR3 region is CASSLPVGTSRSNIQYF. The CDR3 nucleotides read TGTGCCAGCAGTTTACCTGTGGGGACGAGTCGGTCGAACATTCAGTACTTC.

Remarks on this clonotype: Compared with germline, one end of the junction differs, possibly owing to a read error. The gene calls are TRBV20-1 and TRBJ2-3; 7 bases map to TRBD1. Germline V gene lookup returns CDR1 DFQATT and CDR2 SNEGSKA (reference sequence). The CDR3 is 16 residues long. The CDR3 DNA follows: TGCAGTGCACTTGACAGGGCGGGTCCTAGGTCAGATAAGCAGTATTTT. It codes for CSALDRAGPRSDKQYF.

A note on this clonotype: A far larger clone is one nucleotide away, so this likely arose from a read error. J is TRBJ2-2 and V is TRBV6-2 or TRBV6-3; D may be TRBD1 or TRBD2 (7 bases each). The CDR3 is 13 residues long. The V end lost 6 bases, the J end lost 12 bases, and 17 bases lay between the germline ends. Germline V gene lookup returns CDR1 MNHEY and CDR2 SVGEGT. The CDR3 sequence: CASRFTGEGKLFF. The CDR3 nucleotides are TGTGCCAGCAGATTTACAGGGGAGGGGAAGCTGTTTTTT.

The V gene is TRBV7-9, the J gene TRBJ2-3, with D tentatively TRBD1 or TRBD2 (5 bases each). V lost 5 bases to trimming and J lost 6 bases, with 18 bases between them. The CDR3 runs 15 residues. The germline gives CDR1 SEHNR, CDR2 FQNEAQ (reference sequence). In DNA form, the CDR3 reads TGTGCCAGCAGCGCCTGGGACCAGGCGAAGGATACGCAGTATTTT. The encoded protein is CASSAWDQAKDTQYF.

This clonotype was observed at least ten times. V gene TRBV11-2 combines with J gene TRBJ2-1; D perhaps matches TRBD1 (6 bases). Per germline, CDR1 SGHAT and CDR2 FQNNGV. Trimming took 7 bases from V and 5 from J, leaving 18 bases between them. This CDR3 comprises 15 residues. CDR3 coding DNA: TGTGCCAGCACCGAGACCACCCGGGACAACAATGAGCAGTTCTTC. This sequence encodes CASTETTRDNNEQFF. The whole variable domain, remainder taken from reference TRBV11-2 and TRBJ2-1, is EAGVAQSPRYKIIEKRQSVAFWCNPISGHATLYWYQQILGQGPKLLIQFQNNGVVDDSQLPKDRFSAERLKGVDSTLKIQPAKLEDSAVYLCASTETTRDNNEQFFGPGTRLTVL.

V usage is TRBV7-2 and J usage is TRBJ2-7; D gene unclear. The CDR3 runs to 13 residues. Trimming took 5 bases from V and 4 from J, leaving 12 bases between them. Germline lookup yields CDR1 SGHTA and CDR2 FQGNSA. CDR3 region: CASSPGSGYEQYF. CDR3 nucleotides: TGTGCCAGCAGCCCAGGCTCCGGATACGAGCAGTACTTC.

Many counts were recorded for this clonotype. This chain links TRBV12-3 or TRBV12-4 with TRBJ2-3; D assignment may be TRBD1 or TRBD2 (6 bases each). Between the trimmed V and J ends, which lost 6 bases and 2 bases, there was a span of 15 bases. The CDR3 extends over 15 amino acids. The CDR3 coding sequence is TGTGCCAGCAGCCAAGAGGGGGGATACACAGATACGCAGTATTTT. Amino acid sequence: CASSQEGGYTDTQYF.

On this clonotype itself: Sequence at one end of the junction differs from germline and may be a read error. The chain is built from TRBV5-1 and TRBJ2-7; D ambiguous. Germline CDR1 reads SGHRS; CDR2 reads YFSETQ. The CDR3 is made up of 12 amino acids. The CDR3 reads CASSLVGYEHYF. In DNA, the CDR3 is TGCGCCAGCAGCTTGGTAGGGTACGAGCATTACTTC.